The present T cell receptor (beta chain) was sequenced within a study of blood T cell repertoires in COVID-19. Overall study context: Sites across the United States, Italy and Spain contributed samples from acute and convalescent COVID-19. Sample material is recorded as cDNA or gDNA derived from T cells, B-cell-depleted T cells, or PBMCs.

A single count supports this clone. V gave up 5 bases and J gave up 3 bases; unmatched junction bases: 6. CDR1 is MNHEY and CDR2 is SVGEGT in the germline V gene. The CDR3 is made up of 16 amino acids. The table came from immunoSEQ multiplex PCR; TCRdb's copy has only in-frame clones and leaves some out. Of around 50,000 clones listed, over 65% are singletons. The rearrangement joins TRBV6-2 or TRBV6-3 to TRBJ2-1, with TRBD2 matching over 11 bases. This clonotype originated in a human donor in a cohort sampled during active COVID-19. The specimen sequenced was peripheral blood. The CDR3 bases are TGTGCCAGCAGTGCCCGACTAGCGGGGAACTACAATGAGCAGTTCTTC. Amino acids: CASSARLAGNYNEQFF.